This passage covers 18 T cell receptor beta chains from one sample sequenced in a study of shared clonotypes between healthy human individuals (dated by TCRdb to the early 2020s). CD8 naive samples were obtained by positive selection for CCR7 among CD45RO-negative cells, yielding a CD45RA+CCR7+ population from which TemRA cells were excluded. Library preparation employed the immunoSEQ multiplex PCR assay. What TCRdb holds here is the immuneACCESS table cut down to in-frame rearrangements. Part of the clones is not present; checked against another copy, under half of the missing clones reflect an unresolved V gene, and the others are unexplained. This sample has about 2.1 million clones in its table, and 85% to 95% of those were observed once. The top ten constitute around 1.7% of the sample. Material for sequencing was naive CD8+ T cells from PBMCs. The intended sense of this specimen's cell subset or site label: CD45RA+CCR7+. The receptor set was obtained from a man aged 18 to 35 in good health. Some clones in this sample may be carry-over from other donors' samples.

This clone was seen a few times. The CDR3 sequence: CASSSSSGIGETQYF. The CDR3 DNA reads as TGCGCCAGCAGCTCCTCTAGCGGGATCGGGGAGACCCAGTACTTC. V is TRBV5-1 and J is TRBJ2-5, with 9 nucleotides matching TRBD2. The CDR3 has 15 residues. With 3 bases clipped from V and 5 bases from J, the junction kept 8 bases outside the gene matches. Per the germline V gene, CDR1 is SGHRS and CDR2 is YFSETQ. Complete variable domain (other parts from reference TRBV5-1 and TRBJ2-5): KAGVTQTPRYLIKTRGQQVTLSCSPISGHRSVSWYQQTPGQGLQFLFEYFSETQRNKGNFPGRFSGRQFSNSRSEMNVSTLELGDSALYLCASSSSSGIGETQYFGPGTRLLVL.

This clone was seen only a few times. The gene calls are TRBV7-6 and TRBJ2-2, with 8 bases aligning to TRBD1. This CDR3 has 14 residues. The germline CDR1 and CDR2 sequences are SGHVS and FNYEAQ. V lost 1 base, J lost 5 bases, and 0 bases stayed unmatched. CDR3 region: CASSLGTGTGELFF. CDR3 nucleotides: TGTGCCAGCAGCTTAGGGACAGGGACCGGGGAGCTGTTTTTT. The entire variable domain, with the rest obtained from reference TRBV7-6 and TRBJ2-2, is as follows: GAGVSQSPRYKVTKRGQDVALRCDPISGHVSLYWYRQALGQGPEFLTYFNYEAQQDKSGLPNDRFSAERPEGSISTLTIQRTEQRDSAMYRCASSLGTGTGELFFGEGSRLTVL.

J is TRBJ1-3 and V is TRBV27; D gene ambiguous. Germline V gene data show CDR1 as MNHEY and CDR2 as SMNVEV (reference sequence). The V end was cut by 4 bases, the J end by 0 bases, with 19 bases between. CDR3 length equals 18 residues. The CDR3 DNA follows: TGTGCCAGCAGTTCCGCCCCCCCCCTGTCGATCTCTGGAAACACCATATATTTT. It codes for CASSSAPPLSISGNTIYF.

Worth noting for this clone: Other DNA sequences in the same sample also yield this CDR3. This chain links TRBV27 with TRBJ2-7; D ambiguous. Germline V gene data show CDR1 as MNHEY and CDR2 as SMNVEV (reference sequence). The CDR3 is made up of 13 amino acids. Between the trimmed V and J ends, which lost 3 bases and 0 bases, there was a span of 6 bases. CDR3 bases: TGTGCCAGCAGTTTCTTGGACTCCTACGAGCAGTACTTC. Its translation is CASSFLDSYEQYF.

The gene calls are TRBV7-6 and TRBJ2-7; TRBD2 matches at 7 bases. V lost 0 bases, J lost 4 bases, and 6 bases stayed unmatched. This CDR3 is 15 amino acids long. Germline V gene sequence: CDR1 SGHVS, CDR2 FNYEAQ. In DNA form, the CDR3 reads TGTGCCAGCAGCTTAGCGTTTCGGGGGGAGTACGAGCAGTACTTC. It translates to CASSLAFRGEYEQYF.

The genes are TRBV28 and TRBJ1-1, with 7 bases aligning to TRBD1. Per germline, CDR1 MDHEN and CDR2 SYDVKM. There are 14 residues in the CDR3. Trimming took 3 bases from V and 1 from J; bases not matched to a gene: 2. This CDR3 is CASSLDRQNTEAFF. The CDR3 bases are TGTGCCAGCAGTTTGGACAGGCAGAACACTGAAGCTTTCTTT.

The CDR3 protein is CASSWEGQGNTEAFF. DNA for the CDR3: TGTGCCAGTAGCTGGGAGGGGCAGGGGAACACTGAAGCTTTCTTT. The rearrangement joins TRBV19 to TRBJ1-1, with D maybe TRBD1 (5 bases). Germline V gives CDR1 LNHDA, CDR2 SQIVND (reference sequence). The CDR3 has 15 amino acids. Trimming took 6 bases from V and 1 from J, leaving 15 bases between them.

V gene TRBV11-2 combines with J gene TRBJ2-7, with 8 bases aligning to TRBD2. The germline V gene encodes CDR1 SGHAT and CDR2 FQNNGV. Losses at the gene ends were 0 bases for V and 4 bases for J; bases not matched to a gene: 5. The CDR3 has 15 residues. The CDR3 DNA reads TGTGCCAGCAGCTTAGATGGGACTAGAATATACGAGCAGTACTTC. Its protein product is CASSLDGTRIYEQYF.

This chain uses TRBV6-1 with TRBJ2-7, with no clear D. From germline, CDR1 is MNHNS and CDR2 SASEGT. With 4 bases removed from V and 3 bases from J, the gap between germline ends came to 16 bases. This CDR3 is built from 15 residues. The chain's CDR3 is CASSGWVGGHYEQYF. DNA of the CDR3: TGTGCCAGCAGTGGCTGGGTCGGCGGCCACTACGAGCAGTACTTC.

The gene calls are TRBV28 and TRBJ1-4; D is unresolved. V was clipped by 3 bases and J by 8 bases, with 13 bases between them. Looked up from germline, CDR1 is MDHEN and CDR2 is SYDVKM. The CDR3 consists of 14 residues. CDR3 residues: CASSFLQLNEKLFF. CDR3 nucleotide sequence: TGTGCCAGCAGTTTTCTCCAGTTAAACGAAAAACTGTTTTTT.

The chain links TRBV19 to TRBJ1-5, with D tentatively TRBD1 (5 bases). The V and J ends lost 1 base and 4 bases respectively, with 11 bases between them. The length of the CDR3 is 15 residues. The germline CDR1 and CDR2 sequences are LNHDA and SQIVND (reference sequence). Here the CDR3 DNA reads TGTGCCAGTAGTATAGCGGTCCGGGGGAATCAGCCCCAGCATTTT. Translation gives CASSIAVRGNQPQHF.

Comments on this clone: This specimen includes other DNA sequences encoding the same CDR3. The rearrangement links TRBV6-5 to TRBJ2-7; tentative D call: TRBD2 (6 bases). In germline, CDR1 is MNHEY, CDR2 SVGAGI. The V and J ends lost 6 bases and 7 bases respectively, with 19 bases between them. The CDR3 length is 14 residues. CDR3 region: CASSFEGRKGEQYF. The CDR3, as DNA: TGTGCCAGCAGCTTTGAGGGGAGGAAAGGGGAGCAGTACTTC.

This clone was picked up one time. V usage is TRBV29-1 and J usage is TRBJ2-5, with D perhaps TRBD2 (5 bases). The germline V gene encodes CDR1 SQVTM and CDR2 ANQGSEA. This CDR3 has 12 residues. Trimming shortened V by 5 bases and J by 5 bases, and 12 bases separated the two germline ends. For the CDR3, the DNA is TGCAGCGTTCCCGAACGGGGTGAGACCCAGTACTTC. Encoded protein: CSVPERGETQYF. The whole variable domain, remainder taken from reference TRBV29-1 and TRBJ2-5, is SAVISQKPSRDICQRGTSLTIQCQVDSQVTMMFWYRQQPGQSLTLIATANQGSEATYESGFVIDKFPISRPNLTFSTLTVSNMSPEDSSIYLCSVPERGETQYFGPGTRLLVL.

This chain connects TRBV14 to TRBJ2-7; 8 bases are shared with TRBD1. V shed 4 bases and J 5 bases; nucleotides not matched to a gene: 7. The CDR3 totals 14 residues. The germline gives CDR1 SGHDN, CDR2 FVKESK. CDR3 protein: CASSPLNRGDEQYF. For the CDR3, the DNA is TGTGCCAGCAGCCCTTTAAACAGGGGGGACGAGCAGTACTTC.

The chain joins TRBV19 to TRBJ1-2; TRBD1 matches 12 bases. The CDR3 runs to 16 residues. V lost 5 bases to trimming and J lost 4 bases; unmatched junction nucleotides: 8. Germline V gene sequence: CDR1 LNHDA, CDR2 SQIVND (reference sequence). Here the CDR3 DNA reads TGTGCCAGTAGTGGACCGGGACAGGGGGCCGGCTATGGCTACACCTTC. Its translation is CASSGPGQGAGYGYTF.

The chain employs TRBV7-9 and TRBJ2-7; TRBD2 matches 11 bases. This CDR3 is 16 amino acids long. Germline V gives CDR1 SEHNR, CDR2 FQNEAQ (reference sequence). The V and J ends lost 2 bases and 4 bases, in that order; junction bases with no gene match: 7. The CDR3 DNA reads as TGTGCCAGCAGCTTAACCTCGGGACTAGCGGTATACGAGCAGTACTTC. Translation: CASSLTSGLAVYEQYF.

This rearrangement joins TRBV6-5 to TRBJ2-3, with D tentatively TRBD1 (6 bases). Trimming took 6 bases from V and 6 from J, leaving 16 bases between them. CDR1 MNHEY and CDR2 SVGAGI come from the germline V gene. This CDR3 is 14 amino acids long. The CDR3 sequence is CASRRWTATDTQYF. CDR3 bases: TGTGCCAGCAGAAGATGGACAGCCACGGATACGCAGTATTTT.

The chain's CDR3 is CASRTGGIDTQYF. CDR3 bases: TGTGCCAGCAGGACAGGGGGAATAGATACGCAGTATTTT. This chain links TRBV27 with TRBJ2-3; TRBD1 aligns across 9 bases. The CDR3 has 13 residues. CDR1 is MNHEY, CDR2 SMNVEV, per germline (reference sequence). V lost 6 bases to trimming and J lost 5 bases; unmatched junction nucleotides: 3.